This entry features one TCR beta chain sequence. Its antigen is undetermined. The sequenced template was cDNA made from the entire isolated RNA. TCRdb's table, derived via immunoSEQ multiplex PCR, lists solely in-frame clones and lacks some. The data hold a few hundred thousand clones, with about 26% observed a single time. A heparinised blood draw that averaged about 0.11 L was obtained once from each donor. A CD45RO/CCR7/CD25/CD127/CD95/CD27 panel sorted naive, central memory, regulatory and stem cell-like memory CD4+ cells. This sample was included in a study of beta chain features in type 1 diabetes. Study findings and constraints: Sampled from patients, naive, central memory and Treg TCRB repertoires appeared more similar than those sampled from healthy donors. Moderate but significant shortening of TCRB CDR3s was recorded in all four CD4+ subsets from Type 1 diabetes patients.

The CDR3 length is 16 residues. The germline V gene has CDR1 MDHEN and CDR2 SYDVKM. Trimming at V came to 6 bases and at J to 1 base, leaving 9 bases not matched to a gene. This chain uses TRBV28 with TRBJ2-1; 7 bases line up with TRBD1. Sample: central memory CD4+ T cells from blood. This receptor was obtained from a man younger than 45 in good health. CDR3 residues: CASRLANRGSYNEQFF. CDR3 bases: TGTGCCAGCAGACTGGCGAACAGGGGTTCCTACAATGAGCAGTTCTTC.